Each of the 23 T cell receptor beta chains below was sequenced from the same sample in a study of cytomegalovirus exposure and HLA in healthy donors. The PCR made use of 60 Vbeta and 13 Jbeta primers. The method was immunoSEQ multiplex PCR; TCRdb's version includes in-frame clones alone and lacks a portion of them. Of about 96,000 clones detected, more than 65% appear once; the ten largest clones hold 2.5% to 3%. The material sequenced was PBMCs. The receptor set was obtained from a man aged 30-40 years in good health and CMV-seronegative.

The J gene is TRBJ1-3, the V gene TRBV6-1; 7 bases map to TRBD1. V was pared by 6 bases and J by 0 bases, with 5 bases of the junction left unmatched. CDR3 length: 15 residues. Germline V gives CDR1 MNHNS, CDR2 SASEGT. The CDR3 DNA follows: TGTGCCAGCAGCAATCGGGACAGCTCTGGAAACACCATATATTTT. The encoded protein is CASSNRDSSGNTIYF.

This clone has only one observation. The CDR3 sequence is CASRPGGAGETQYF. The CDR3 DNA sequence: TGTGCCAGCAGACCGGGGGGGGCAGGGGAGACCCAGTACTTC. The chain recombines TRBV11-3 with TRBJ2-5; 8 positions agree with TRBD2. Germline V gives CDR1 SGHNT, CDR2 YENEEA. The trim removed 6 bases at V and 5 bases at J, leaving 8 bases unmatched. CDR3 length: 14 amino acids.

V and J are TRBV29-1 and TRBJ2-5, with D possibly being TRBD1 (6 bases). The DNA matches TRBJ2-7 better at its end, which makes the J call doubtful. Germline values: CDR1 SQVTM, CDR2 ANQGSEA. This CDR3 has 14 residues. DNA for the CDR3: TGCAGCGTTGAAGTGCAGGGGAGCTCCTACGAGCAGTACTTC. Protein: CSVEVQGSSYEQYF.

This clone showed up just a few times. This chain connects TRBV5-6 to TRBJ1-1, with a possible D match to TRBD1 (5 bases). V lost 6 bases and J lost 0, with 12 bases in between. Germline V gene data show CDR1 as SGHDT and CDR2 as YYEEEE. There are 14 residues in the CDR3. The CDR3 DNA is TGTGCCAGCAAAAGGGACTCCATGAACACTGAAGCTTTCTTT. The encoded protein is CASKRDSMNTEAFF.

This clone was detected only once. The V call is TRBV9, the J call TRBJ2-1; 10 bases line up with TRBD2. CDR3 length: 13 residues. With V trimmed by 4 bases and J by 12 bases, 7 bases remained unmatched. CDR1 is SGDLS, CDR2 YYNGEE, per germline. The CDR3 protein is CASSKSGGEVQFF. CDR3 DNA: TGTGCCAGCAGCAAGAGCGGGGGGGAAGTGCAGTTCTTC.

This chain links TRBV27 with TRBJ2-1, with D perhaps matching TRBD2 (5 bases). Between the trimmed V and J ends, which lost 2 bases and 2 bases, there was a span of 13 bases. The CDR3 covers 16 residues. In germline, CDR1 is MNHEY, CDR2 SMNVEV (reference sequence). DNA for the CDR3: TGTGCCAGCAGTTTAGGCGGGCAGGCGGCCTACAATGAGCAGTTCTTC. Encoded protein: CASSLGGQAAYNEQFF.

This clone was counted a few times. The chain is built from TRBV5-1 and TRBJ1-1, with a weak D call TRBD1 (5 bases). Germline CDR1 SGHRS, CDR2 YFSETQ. V shed 5 bases and J shed 1 base, with 15 bases lying between them. This CDR3 spans 15 amino acids. CDR3 amino acids: CASSGRGRTNTEAFF. The CDR3 region has the DNA TGCGCCAGCAGTGGGAGGGGAAGGACGAACACTGAAGCTTTCTTT.

The chain has TRBV19 and TRBJ2-6; TRBD1 matches 8 bases. Germline CDR1 reads LNHDA; CDR2 reads SQIVND (reference sequence). With 5 bases clipped from V and 3 bases from J, the junction kept 3 bases outside the gene matches. The CDR3 sequence is 15 residues long. In DNA form, the CDR3 reads TGTGCCAGTAGTTCGACAGGGGATGGGGCCAACGTCCTGACTTTC. Its protein is CASSSTGDGANVLTF.

This clone was counted once. This chain connects TRBV30 to TRBJ2-7; 7 bases agree with TRBD2. V was clipped by 2 bases and J by 0 bases; unmatched bases: 4. CDR3 length: 14 residues. From germline, CDR1 is GTSNPN and CDR2 SVGIG (reference sequence). CDR3 in DNA: TGTGCCTGGAGTTCTAGCGGCGGCTCCTACGAGCAGTACTTC. Translated, it gives CAWSSSGGSYEQYF. Full variable domain (outside the CDR3, taken from reference TRBV30 and TRBJ2-7): SQTIHQWPATLVQPVGSPLSLECTVEGTSNPNLYWYRQAAGRGLQLLFYSVGIGQISSEVPQNLSASRPQDRQFILSSKKLLLSDSGFYLCAWSSSGGSYEQYFGPGTRLTVT.

The chain employs TRBV14 and TRBJ1-2; D unclear. With 0 bases removed from V and 3 bases from J, the gap between germline ends came to 11 bases. CDR1 SGHDN and CDR2 FVKESK come from the germline V gene. This CDR3 contains 15 residues. CDR3 nucleotides: TGTGCCAGCAGCCAAGATTTACAGAGCTACTATGGCTACACCTTC. Amino acid sequence: CASSQDLQSYYGYTF.

The gene calls are TRBV4-1 and TRBJ1-5; 8 positions agree with TRBD1. Germline CDR1 and CDR2: MGHRA and YSYEKL. This CDR3 comprises 16 residues. Germline trimming cut 1 base from V and 0 bases from J; bases unmatched to any gene: 2. The CDR3 loop is CASSQGQGNSNQPQHF. CDR3 nucleotide sequence: TGCGCCAGCAGCCAAGGACAGGGGAATAGCAATCAGCCCCAGCATTTT.

This sequence joins TRBV20-1 and TRBJ1-1; TRBD1 aligns across 9 bases. J lost 5 bases, V lost 7 bases, and 2 bases had no gene match. Germline assignment: CDR1 DFQATT and CDR2 SNEGSKA (reference sequence). The CDR3 spans 11 residues. The CDR3 nucleotides are TGCAGTGGACAGGGGGAGACTGAAGCTTTCTTT. This encodes CSGQGETEAFF.

V is TRBV27 and J is TRBJ1-2, with a tentative D call TRBD1 (6 bases). Germline loops: CDR1 MNHEY, CDR2 SMNVEV (reference sequence). The CDR3 has 13 residues. V was cut by 3 bases and J by 2 bases, with 7 bases left in between. CDR3: CASSFQGNYGYTF. The DNA for the CDR3 is TGTGCCAGCAGTTTTCAGGGGAACTATGGCTACACCTTC.

The rearrangement links TRBV19 to TRBJ1-5, with TRBD1 identical over 9 bases. The V and J ends lost 8 bases and 3 bases, in that order; junction bases with no gene match: 2. CDR3 length: 13 residues. Per germline, CDR1 LNHDA and CDR2 SQIVND (reference sequence). The CDR3 loop is CASRTGDNQPQHF. The CDR3 coding sequence is TGTGCCAGTCGGACAGGGGACAATCAGCCCCAGCATTTT.

This clone occurred a few times. The chain links TRBV6-1 to TRBJ2-1; D perhaps matches TRBD2 (5 bases). This CDR3 has 15 residues. V lost 2 bases and J lost 10, with 18 bases in between. The V gene's germline CDR1 is MNHNS and CDR2 SASEGT. DNA of the CDR3: TGTGCCAGCAGTGAAACAGCAGGTTTTGGGAGAGAGCAGTTCTTC. This translates into CASSETAGFGREQFF.

The chain is built from TRBV2 and TRBJ2-6, with 8 bases identical to TRBD1. The CDR3 has 16 residues. Trimming removed 4 bases from V and 2 bases from J; junction bases left unmatched: 4. Germline V lookup: CDR1 SNHLY, CDR2 FYNNEI. The CDR3, as DNA: TGTGCCAGCAGTGCCACGACAGGGGCTGGGGCCAACGTCCTGACTTTC. The encoded protein is CASSATTGAGANVLTF.

This clone was counted only a few times. The chain is built from TRBV5-1 and TRBJ1-4; tentative D call: TRBD1 (5 bases). The CDR3 loop spans 14 amino acids. Germline-derived CDR1 and CDR2 are SGHRS and YFSETQ. V lost 0 bases, J lost 8 bases, and 11 bases lay in between. The CDR3 protein is CASSLAAGTEKLFF. DNA for the CDR3: TGCGCCAGCAGCTTGGCGGCGGGGACCGAAAAACTGTTTTTT.

This chain uses TRBV7-9 with TRBJ1-2; the D gene is possibly TRBD1 (6 bases). Trimming removed 1 base at V and 4 bases at J, with 13 bases between. Germline lookup yields CDR1 SEHNR and CDR2 FQNEAQ (reference sequence). The CDR3 is made up of 15 amino acids. The CDR3 sequence: CASSLEAGAPYGYTF. DNA for the CDR3: TGTGCCAGCAGCTTAGAAGCAGGGGCCCCCTATGGCTACACCTTC.

Comment on this clone: The junction does not match germline at one end; this may be a read error. V is TRBV7-9 and J is TRBJ2-1; 10 nucleotides line up with TRBD1. This CDR3 is 12 amino acids long. Per the germline V gene, CDR1 is SEHNR and CDR2 is FQNEAQ (reference sequence). DNA of the CDR3: TGTGCCAGCAGCCGCCCGGCGGGACAGGGGATCTTC. It translates to CASSRPAGQGIF.

The chain combines TRBV5-1 with TRBJ2-5, with 7 bases lining up with TRBD1. This CDR3 has 14 amino acids. Trimming removed 4 bases from V and 1 base from J; junction bases left unmatched: 4. CDR1 SGHRS and CDR2 YFSETQ come from the germline V gene. CDR3 amino acids: CASSVRDSQETQYF. Written as DNA, the CDR3 is TGCGCCAGCAGCGTTAGGGACAGCCAAGAGACCCAGTACTTC.

The CDR3 spells CASRTLDRFGPQQYF. For the CDR3, the DNA is TGTGCCAGCAGAACCTTGGACAGGTTTGGCCCGCAGCAGTACTTC. The V call is TRBV6-1, the J call TRBJ2-7; 7 bases fit TRBD1. This CDR3 has 15 amino acids. Germline V gene lookup returns CDR1 MNHNS and CDR2 SASEGT. V trimming: 6 bases; J trimming: 8 bases; junction bases outside the gene matches: 16.

In its sample, this clone was seen a few times. This rearrangement joins TRBV5-4 to TRBJ2-7, with 11 bases lining up with TRBD2. The CDR3 contains 14 residues. Unmatched junction bases numbered 1, after V lost 0 bases and J lost 5 bases. The germline gives CDR1 SGHNT, CDR2 YYREEE (reference sequence). Written as DNA, the CDR3 is TGTGCCAGCAGCTTGGAACTAGCGGGGGACGAGCAGTACTTC. Its protein product is CASSLELAGDEQYF.

This clone was seen a handful of times. The rearrangement links TRBV6-1 to TRBJ2-3; 10 bases fit TRBD1. Germline V gene data show CDR1 as MNHNS and CDR2 as SASEGT. This CDR3 has 13 residues. V was pared by 10 bases and J by 3 bases, with 4 bases of the junction left unmatched. The CDR3 region has the DNA TGTGCCATCGGGACAGGGGAAACAGATACGCAGTATTTT. This codes for CAIGTGETDTQYF.